The entry that follows covers one T cell receptor beta chain sequence. These data originate in a study of blood T cells in healthy people across ages. This CDR3 has 14 residues. Germline V lookup: CDR1 SGHRS, CDR2 YFSETQ. V shed 0 bases and J shed 14 bases, with 19 bases lying between them. A sample-barcoded 5' primer and a J-beta primer mix were used in a second PCR of roughly 6 to 11 cycles. A single record per CDR3 protein comes from TCRdb applying MiXCR to the 5' RACE reads. The data show about a million distinct CDR3 sequences, 30% to 40% seen once. Sequenced sample: blood. This clonotype was sampled from a man younger than 35 in good health. V and J are TRBV5-1 and TRBJ2-3; a weak D match, TRBD2 (5 bases). The CDR3 DNA sequence: TGCGCCAGCAGCTTGGGCCCGGAGGCACCCATGTGGTATTTT. Its protein is CASSLGPEAPMWYF.